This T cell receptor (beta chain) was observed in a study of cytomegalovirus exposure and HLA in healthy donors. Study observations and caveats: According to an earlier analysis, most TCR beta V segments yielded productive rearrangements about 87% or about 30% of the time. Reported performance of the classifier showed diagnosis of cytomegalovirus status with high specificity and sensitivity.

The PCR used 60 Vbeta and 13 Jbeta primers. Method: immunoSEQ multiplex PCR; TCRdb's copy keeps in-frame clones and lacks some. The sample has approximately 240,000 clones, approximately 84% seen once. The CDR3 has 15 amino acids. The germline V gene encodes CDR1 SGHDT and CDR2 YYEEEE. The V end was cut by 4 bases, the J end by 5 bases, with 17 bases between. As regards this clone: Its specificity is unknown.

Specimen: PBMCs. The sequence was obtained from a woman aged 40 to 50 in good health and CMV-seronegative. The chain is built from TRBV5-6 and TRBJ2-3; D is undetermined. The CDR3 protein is CASSPMGPSGDTQYF. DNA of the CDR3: TGTGCCAGCAGCCCAATGGGCCCCTCCGGAGATACGCAGTATTTT.